This T cell receptor beta chain was profiled in a study of blood T cell repertoires in COVID-19. Trimming removed 1 base at V and 4 bases at J, with 12 bases between. The germline V gene has CDR1 MNHNS and CDR2 SASEGT. The CDR3 is 15 residues long. The data were produced by immunoSEQ multiplex PCR, yet TCRdb's version contains in-frame clones alone and is incomplete. The profile shows 250,000 to 350,000 clones, 70% to 90% of them singletons. The source material was peripheral blood. This rearrangement joins TRBV6-1 to TRBJ2-3; tentative D call: TRBD1 (6 bases). This receptor was obtained from a woman in her twenties or thirties who had recovered from COVID-19. The CDR3 reads CASSEESGAADTQYF. Here the CDR3 DNA reads TGTGCCAGCAGTGAAGAATCAGGGGCCGCAGATACGCAGTATTTT.